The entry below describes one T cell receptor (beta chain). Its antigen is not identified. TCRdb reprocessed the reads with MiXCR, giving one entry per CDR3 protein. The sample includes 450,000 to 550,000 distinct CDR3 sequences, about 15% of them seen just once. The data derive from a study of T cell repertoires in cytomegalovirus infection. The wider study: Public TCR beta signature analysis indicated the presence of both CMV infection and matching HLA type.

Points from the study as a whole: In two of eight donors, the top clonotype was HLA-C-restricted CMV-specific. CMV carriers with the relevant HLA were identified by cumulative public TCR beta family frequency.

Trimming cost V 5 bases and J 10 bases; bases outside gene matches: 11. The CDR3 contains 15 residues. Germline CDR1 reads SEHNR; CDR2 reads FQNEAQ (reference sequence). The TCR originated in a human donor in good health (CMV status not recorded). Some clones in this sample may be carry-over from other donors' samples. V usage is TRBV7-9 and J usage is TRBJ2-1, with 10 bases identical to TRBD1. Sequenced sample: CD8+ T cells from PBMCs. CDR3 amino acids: CASSGRDRGKVEQFF. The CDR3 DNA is TGTGCCAGCAGCGGTCGGGACAGGGGTAAGGTGGAGCAGTTCTTC.